A selection of T cell receptor beta chains follows, all from one sample in a study of CD8 T cells in ankylosing spondylitis. TCRdb used MiXCR to reprocess the 5' RACE reads, holding one entry per CDR3 protein. The sample has about 160,000 distinct CDR3 sequences; around a tenth are singletons. Sequences were obtained from blood, either unsorted or a sorted T cell fraction (not recorded which). All receptors come from a female donor with ankylosing spondylitis or in good health (not recorded which). Each CDR3 is given without its conserved first and last residue.

V gene,J gene,CDR3 protein
TRBV9,TRBJ1-1,ASSSGWGQNTEAF
TRBV4-3,TRBJ2-7,ASSPTQDYYEQY
TRBV9,TRBJ2-3,ASSVEGGVIY
TRBV7-2,TRBJ1-1,ASSFGESTEAF
TRBV5-1,TRBJ2-5,ASSAPLRDSQETQY
TRBV14,TRBJ2-7,ASSQVGYEQY
TRBV6-1,TRBJ2-1,ASFSGTTYNEQF
TRBV25-1,TRBJ2-5,ASSVTGGETQY
TRBV10-3,TRBJ2-7,AISSGTSGNYEQY
TRBV12-3/TRBV12-4,TRBJ1-1,ASSPQTRGVEAF
TRBV27,TRBJ2-7,ASSSGTSGRNEQY
TRBV5-6,TRBJ2-1,ASSLETSGDYNEQF
TRBV6-1,TRBJ2-5,ASRDLGLKETQY
TRBV28,TRBJ1-3,ASSLYRDSKNTIY
TRBV9,TRBJ1-6,ASSAFGQGNSPLH
TRBV24-1,TRBJ2-1,ATSDLHGTSGYNEQF
TRBV28,TRBJ1-1,ASSPADNTEAF
TRBV5-1,TRBJ1-4,ASSFGTGSEKLF
TRBV11-2,TRBJ2-7,ASSTSGWSLGVLSEQY
TRBV9,TRBJ1-6,ASSVGSDSPLH
TRBV20-1,TRBJ1-3,SAPSAYRNTIY
TRBV4-3,TRBJ2-7,ASSQATGGYEQY
TRBV19,TRBJ2-5,ASSIAWQETQY
TRBV7-8,TRBJ2-1,ASSGGTYNEQF
TRBV6-2/TRBV6-3,TRBJ2-1,ASSPLGGTANNEQF
TRBV7-8,TRBJ2-7,ASSPRDSDYEQY
TRBV11-1,TRBJ2-5,ASSPTVRVLAGEETQY
TRBV5-1,TRBJ1-1,ASSLAGRNTEAF
TRBV10-3,TRBJ2-1,AISEPDRGNEQF
TRBV2,TRBJ2-1,ASSDWGSSNEQF
TRBV5-1,TRBJ2-2,ATTPGQINTGELF
TRBV14,TRBJ1-1,ASSPTGGGNTEAF
TRBV25-1,TRBJ2-3,ASSISHTQY
TRBV7-9,TRBJ2-7,ASSFYGEQY
TRBV29-1,TRBJ2-7,SVEDGPSYEQY
TRBV9,TRBJ2-7,ASSPGGDYTYEQY
TRBV7-9,TRBJ2-1,ASSSSDREYNEQF
TRBV15,TRBJ2-1,ATSRDLGVGGNEQF
TRBV6-2/TRBV6-3,TRBJ2-1,ASSRALNIEQF
TRBV2,TRBJ1-5,ASTQGDSNQPQH
TRBV5-4,TRBJ2-2,AGRRDTGELF
TRBV10-3,TRBJ2-7,AISDGREDEQY
TRBV20-1,TRBJ2-7,SASRTGASYEQY
TRBV3-1,TRBJ2-2,ASSPVPGTVNTGELF
TRBV4-3,TRBJ2-1,ASSQGRGRTNEQF
TRBV29-1,TRBJ1-1,SVGVRGVGTEAF
TRBV5-5,TRBJ1-2,ASSLAAAYYGYT
TRBV28,TRBJ2-5,AISFPVRGAQETQY
TRBV5-1,TRBJ2-1,ASSSAGGQF
TRBV18,TRBJ1-5,ASSPDTRAQPQH
TRBV15,TRBJ1-1,ATSRSLTEAF
TRBV10-2,TRBJ2-7,ASSFEGYEQY
TRBV20-1,TRBJ1-2,SATPLLGFGYT
TRBV13,TRBJ2-1,ASSLVVDSNNEQF